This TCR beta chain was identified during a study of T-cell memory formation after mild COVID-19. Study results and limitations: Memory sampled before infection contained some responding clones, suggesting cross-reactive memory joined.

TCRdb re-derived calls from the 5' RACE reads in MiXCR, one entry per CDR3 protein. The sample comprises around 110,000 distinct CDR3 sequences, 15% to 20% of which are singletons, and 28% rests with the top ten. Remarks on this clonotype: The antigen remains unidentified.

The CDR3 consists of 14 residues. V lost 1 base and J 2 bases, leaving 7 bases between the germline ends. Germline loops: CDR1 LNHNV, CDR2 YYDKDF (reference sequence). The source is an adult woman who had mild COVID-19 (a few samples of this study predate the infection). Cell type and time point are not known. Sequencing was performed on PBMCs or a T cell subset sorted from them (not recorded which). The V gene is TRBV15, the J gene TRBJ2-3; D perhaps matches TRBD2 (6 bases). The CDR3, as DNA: TGTGCCACCAGCAGAGGCGGGGTCACAGATACGCAGTATTTT. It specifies CATSRGGVTDTQYF. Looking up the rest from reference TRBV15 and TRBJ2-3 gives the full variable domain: DAMVIQNPRYQVTQFGKPVTLSCSQTLNHNVMYWYQQKSSQAPKLLFHYYDKDFNNEADTPDNFQSRRPNTSFCFLDIRSPGLGDTAMYLCATSRGGVTDTQYFGPGTRLTVL.